These 8 T cell receptor beta chains came from one sample sequenced in a study of cytomegalovirus exposure and HLA in healthy donors. The PCR used 60 Vbeta and 13 Jbeta primers. Profiled with immunoSEQ multiplex PCR; TCRdb holds only in-frame clones, not every one. The table lists 150,000 or so clones, 73% of them singletons. Sequencing used PBMCs. The source is a woman between 18 and 29 years old in good health and CMV-seronegative.

This rearrangement joins TRBV5-1 to TRBJ1-1, with TRBD1 as a possible D gene (5 bases). With 6 bases removed from V and 2 bases from J, the gap between germline ends came to 11 bases. Germline CDR1 reads SGHRS; CDR2 reads YFSETQ. The CDR3 loop spans 13 amino acids. CDR3 amino acids: CASKRQSNTEAFF. In DNA form, the CDR3 reads TGCGCCAGCAAGCGACAGAGTAACACTGAAGCTTTCTTT. The full variable domain, its missing parts supplied by reference TRBV5-1 and TRBJ1-1, is KAGVTQTPRYLIKTRGQQVTLSCSPISGHRSVSWYQQTPGQGLQFLFEYFSETQRNKGNFPGRFSGRQFSNSRSEMNVSTLELGDSALYLCASKRQSNTEAFFGQGTRLTVV.

The rearrangement links TRBV5-4 to TRBJ2-1; tentative D call: TRBD1 (6 bases). Per the germline V gene, CDR1 is SGHNT and CDR2 is YYREEE (reference sequence). The CDR3 is made up of 12 amino acids. Between the trimmed V and J ends, which lost 1 base and 8 bases, there was a span of 7 bases. CDR3 DNA sequence: TGTGCCAGCAGCTTGAACAGGGATGAGCAGTTCTTC. Amino acid sequence: CASSLNRDEQFF.

The CDR3: CASSVRGRTGGSPLHF. In DNA, the CDR3 is TGTGCCAGCAGTGTCAGAGGGCGGACAGGGGGGTCACCCCTCCACTTT. The J gene is TRBJ1-6, the V gene TRBV2; 10 bases map to TRBD1. The CDR3 runs to 16 residues. Losses at the gene ends were 4 bases for V and 10 bases for J; bases not matched to a gene: 10. Germline V lookup: CDR1 SNHLY, CDR2 FYNNEI.

The chain uses TRBV7-2 and TRBJ1-5, with D perhaps matching TRBD1 (6 bases). CDR1 and CDR2 (germline): SGHTA, FQGNSA. CDR3 length: 15 amino acids. Trimming removed 1 base from V and 3 bases from J, with 10 bases in between. CDR3 amino acids: CASSLGGTYNQPQHF. CDR3 DNA sequence: TGTGCCAGCAGCTTAGGTGGGACATACAATCAGCCCCAGCATTTT.

V and J are TRBV27 and TRBJ2-5; 8 nucleotides align to TRBD1. The CDR3 has 17 amino acids. The germline V gene encodes CDR1 MNHEY and CDR2 SMNVEV (reference sequence). Unmatched junction bases numbered 12, after V lost 1 base and J lost 5 bases. In nucleotides, the CDR3 is TGTGCCAGCAGTTTATTACGCCCGGACAGGGTTGAGGAGACCCAGTACTTC. Amino acids: CASSLLRPDRVEETQYF.

The V gene is TRBV5-6, the J gene TRBJ2-4; TRBD1 matches at 9 bases. In germline, CDR1 is SGHDT, CDR2 YYEEEE. With 0 bases clipped from V and 2 bases from J, the junction kept 3 bases outside the gene matches. The CDR3 extends over 16 amino acids. The CDR3 loop is CASSLEGTGSKNIQYF. CDR3 nucleotides: TGTGCCAGCAGCTTGGAAGGGACAGGGTCCAAAAACATTCAGTACTTC.

This chain joins TRBV19 and TRBJ1-2; D is uncertain. Per germline, CDR1 LNHDA and CDR2 SQIVND (reference sequence). The CDR3 runs to 14 residues. V gave up 3 bases and J gave up 1 base, with 9 bases separating them. The CDR3 protein is CASSIQDINYGYTF. The DNA for the CDR3 is TGTGCCAGTAGTATCCAAGACATTAACTATGGCTACACCTTC.

The chain joins TRBV28 to TRBJ2-7, with D perhaps TRBD1 (6 bases). This CDR3 is built from 14 residues. Germline V gives CDR1 MDHEN, CDR2 SYDVKM. Trimming left V 6 bases short and J 3 bases short, with 15 bases between. The CDR3: CASRSGLRGYEQYF. CDR3 coding DNA: TGTGCCAGCAGGTCAGGTCTCAGGGGCTACGAGCAGTACTTC.